The present entry profiles one T cell receptor (beta chain) with its context. The target antigen is unknown. This record comes from a study of OX40 agonist ivuxolimab in advanced cancers. Notes on the study in general: Both blood CD4+ and CD8+ T cells showed clonal growth by week 6 at 0.1 to 3.0 mg/kg.

TCRdb's copy holds only in-frame clones and misses some; the assay was immunoSEQ multiplex PCR. The table has over 95,000 clones, 75% to 95% seen once. Source: CD4+ or CD8+ T cells sorted from blood, taken in a trial of the OX40 agonist ivuxolimab. The TCR sequence derives from an adult with an advanced solid tumor such as melanoma, head and neck, liver or kidney cancer.

In DNA, the CDR3 is TGTGCCTGGACCCAGGGGGTGCTAAGCACTGAAGCTTTCTTT. It codes for CAWTQGVLSTEAFF. The chain links TRBV30 to TRBJ1-1; 7 bases fit TRBD1. This CDR3 spans 14 amino acids. The germline CDR1 and CDR2 sequences are GTSNPN and SVGIG (reference sequence). J was trimmed by 4 bases and V by 4 bases; bases with no gene match: 9.